This T cell receptor beta chain was identified in a study of T cell clonality in common variable immunodeficiency. This clone was recorded at least ten times. Its antigen is unknown. From the germline J gene comes the end of the CDR3, since the read stops 3 residues before it. Germline V gives CDR1 LNHDA, CDR2 SQIVND (reference sequence). Losses at the gene ends were 5 bases for V and 5 bases for J; bases not matched to a gene: 7. The CDR3 extends over 14 amino acids. Both groups were predominantly of Caucasian heritage. Notes on the study in general: Fewer TCRbeta clones were shared among CVID subjects than controls.

Control and CVID samples contributed equal amounts of genomic DNA. The protocol was immunoSEQ multiplex PCR, while the TCRdb copy is restricted to in-frame clones and leaves out a portion. This sample shows approximately 44,000 clones and no singletons; about 9.4% rests with the ten largest. Material: peripheral blood mononuclear cells. This rearrangement joins TRBV19 to TRBJ1-1, with TRBD1 matching 8 bases. This TCR came from a person between 18 and 69 years old in good health. The CDR3 spells CASSLMTGETEAFF. Partial CDR3 DNA: TGTGCCAGTAGTCTGATGACAGGGGAAACTGAA. Drawing the rest from reference TRBV19 and TRBJ1-1, the complete variable domain is DGGITQSPKYLFRKEGQNVTLSCEQNLNHDAMYWYRQDPGQGLRLIYYSQIVNDFQKGDIAEGYSVSREKKESFPLTVTSAQKNPTAFYLCASSLMTGETEAFFGQGTRLTVV.